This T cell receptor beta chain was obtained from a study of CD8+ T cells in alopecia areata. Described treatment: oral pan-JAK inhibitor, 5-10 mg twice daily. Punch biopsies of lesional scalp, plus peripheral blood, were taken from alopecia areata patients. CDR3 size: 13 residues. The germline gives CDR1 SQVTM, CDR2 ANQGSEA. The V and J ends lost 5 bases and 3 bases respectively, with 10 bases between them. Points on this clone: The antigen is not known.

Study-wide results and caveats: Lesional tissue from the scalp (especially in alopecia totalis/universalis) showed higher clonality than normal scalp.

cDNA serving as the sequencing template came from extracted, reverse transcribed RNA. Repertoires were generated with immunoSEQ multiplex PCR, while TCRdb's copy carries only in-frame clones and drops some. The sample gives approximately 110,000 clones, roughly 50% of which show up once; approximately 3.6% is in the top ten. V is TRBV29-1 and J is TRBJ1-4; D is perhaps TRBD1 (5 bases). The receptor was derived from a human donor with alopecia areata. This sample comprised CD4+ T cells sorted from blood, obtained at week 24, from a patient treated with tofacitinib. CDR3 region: CSVKQGANEKLFF. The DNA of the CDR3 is TGCAGCGTTAAGCAGGGTGCTAATGAAAAACTGTTTTTT.